A single TCR beta chain is shown here with its context. Assay: immunoSEQ multiplex PCR; the TCRdb copy retains only in-frame clones and omits some. The sample lists roughly 600,000 clones; 95% to 98% were seen once. The sample originates from a study of shared clonotypes between healthy human individuals. Naive CD8 isolation took CD45RO-negative cells positively selected for CCR7 and excluded terminally differentiated effector memory CD45RA+ cells. The material sequenced was naive CD8+ T cells sorted from blood. The clonotype originates from a man aged 30-40 years in good health.

In nucleotides, the CDR3 is TGTGCCAGCAGCAAGTCTTACGACAGCTCCTACAATGAGCAGTTCTTC. Translation gives CASSKSYDSSYNEQFF. The chain recombines TRBV25-1 with TRBJ2-1; TRBD1 might be the D (5 bases). There are 16 residues in the CDR3. V dropped 6 bases and J dropped 0 bases, with 15 bases sitting between them. The germline V gene has CDR1 MGHDK and CDR2 SYGVNS.